A single TCR beta chain is shown here with its context. Antigen unknown. This specimen comes from a study of blood T cells in healthy people across ages. Study-level background: Capturing about one barcoded beta molecule per two T cells was achieved by template switching.

Germline V gene data show CDR1 as MNHNY and CDR2 as SVGAGI (reference sequence). V was clipped by 7 bases and J by 0 bases; unmatched bases: 7. This CDR3 has 16 amino acids. Study conclusions and caveats: Any conclusive comparison of naive versus antigen-experienced cells was prevented by using unsorted PBMCs.

The total RNA that was extracted per sample amounted to at least 6 micrograms. It was with a sample-barcoded 5' primer and a J-beta primer mix that a second PCR of roughly 7 to 12 cycles was run. TCRdb recomputed calls from the 5' RACE reads with MiXCR, one row per CDR3 protein. The table lists 540,000 or so distinct CDR3 sequences, around 24% of them singletons. A further study also used this sample, focusing on T cells of mothers and their children.

The rearrangement joins TRBV6-6 to TRBJ2-2, with 8 bases matching TRBD1. The sequencing sample was made of blood. The sequence was collected from a boy aged 10-17 years in good health. DNA for the CDR3: TGTGCCAGCAACGACAGGGGCCTGACGAACACCGGGGAGCTGTTTTTT. It is translated as CASNDRGLTNTGELFF.